Following are 17 T cell receptor beta chains from one sample sequenced in a study of blood T cell repertoires in COVID-19. Using immunoSEQ multiplex PCR, the repertoire was profiled, and TCRdb retains in-frame clones only, with some absent. The sample lists 380,000 or so clones; around 92% were seen once. Sequencing was done on a sample of peripheral blood. Receptor source: a man in his forties with acute or convalescent COVID-19.

This chain connects TRBV4-3 to TRBJ1-2; D not certain. V shed 2 bases and J shed 5 bases, with 3 bases lying between them. Germline values: CDR1 LGHNA, CDR2 YSLEER. CDR3 length: 11 amino acids. The DNA for the CDR3 is TGCGCCAGCAGCCAATATTATGGCTACACCTTC. Its protein is CASSQYYGYTF.

V gene TRBV30 combines with J gene TRBJ1-5; TRBD1 aligns across 7 bases. With 0 bases clipped from V and 7 bases from J, the junction kept 6 bases outside the gene matches. CDR1 and CDR2 from the germline V gene are GTSNPN and SVGIG (reference sequence). The CDR3 consists of 14 residues. The CDR3 is CAWSVRQGVQPQHF. CDR3 nucleotide sequence: TGTGCCTGGAGTGTACGACAGGGTGTGCAGCCCCAGCATTTT.

V usage is TRBV19 and J usage is TRBJ1-5, with D maybe TRBD1 (6 bases). The CDR3 runs 16 residues. Germline CDR1 reads LNHDA; CDR2 reads SQIVND (reference sequence). Trimming took off 3 bases at V and 2 bases at J, with 14 bases between the two ends. This CDR3 is CASSIVGQLRNQPQHF. The DNA for the CDR3 is TGTGCCAGTAGTATTGTAGGACAGCTTCGCAATCAGCCCCAGCATTTT.

In the case of this clone: A read error may account for a junction end that differs from germline. This sequence joins TRBV6-1 and TRBJ2-6; the D gene is possibly TRBD1 (6 bases). The germline V gene has CDR1 MNHNS and CDR2 SASEGT. This CDR3 has 18 amino acids. In nucleotides, the CDR3 is TGTGCCAGCAGCGAAGACGACAGGTACCTGGGTGGGGCCAACGTCCTGACTTTC. Protein product: CASSEDDRYLGGANVLTF.

This sequence joins TRBV5-1 and TRBJ2-5; D remains unclear. Germline CDR1 and CDR2: SGHRS and YFSETQ. The V and J ends lost 5 bases and 5 bases respectively, with 10 bases between them. The CDR3 extends over 12 amino acids. CDR3 residues: CASSSGRETQYF. In DNA, the CDR3 is TGCGCCAGCAGTTCCGGTCGGGAGACCCAGTACTTC.

There are a few counts of this clone. V gene TRBV28 combines with J gene TRBJ1-1, with D hard to call. Trimming removed 6 bases from V and 1 base from J, with 3 bases in between. Per the germline V gene, CDR1 is MDHEN and CDR2 is SYDVKM. The CDR3 totals 11 residues. This chain's CDR3 is CASSWNTEAFF. The CDR3 region has the DNA TGTGCCAGCAGCTGGAACACTGAAGCTTTCTTT. The whole variable domain, remainder taken from reference TRBV28 and TRBJ1-1, is DVKVTQSSRYLVKRTGEKVFLECVQDMDHENMFWYRQDPGLGLRLIYFSYDVKMKEKGDIPEGYSVSREKKERFSLILESASTNQTSMYLCASSWNTEAFFGQGTRLTVV.

This clone was observed a few times. V and J are TRBV5-1 and TRBJ1-2, with 9 bases lining up with TRBD1. The CDR3 has 14 residues. With 5 bases clipped from V and 8 bases from J, the junction kept 10 bases outside the gene matches. Germline V gene lookup returns CDR1 SGHRS and CDR2 YFSETQ. CDR3 region: CASSTGQGTGGYTF. DNA for the CDR3: TGCGCCAGCAGTACGGGACAGGGAACAGGAGGCTACACCTTC.

About this clone itself: The junction does not match germline at one end; this may be a read error. The genes are TRBV6-1 and TRBJ1-2; D not resolved. Germline CDR1 is MNHNS and CDR2 is SASEGT. This CDR3 comprises 16 residues. The DNA for the CDR3 is TGTGCCAGCAGGGAAGCTGGAACTATCGCGACCTATGGCTACACCTTC. Its protein product is CASREAGTIATYGYTF.

Here the CDR3 DNA reads TGTGCCAGTACCTCCGGGACAACGGACGAGCAGTACTTC. Translated, it gives CASTSGTTDEQYF. The chain recombines TRBV6-6 with TRBJ2-7, with D possibly TRBD1 on 6 matching bases. This CDR3 is 13 amino acids long. Germline V gives CDR1 MNHNY, CDR2 SVGAGI (reference sequence). V was clipped by 9 bases and J by 5 bases, with 17 bases between them.

The chain carries TRBV6-2 or TRBV6-3 and TRBJ2-3; 7 bases line up with TRBD1. The CDR3 loop spans 17 amino acids. CDR1 and CDR2 (germline): MNHEY, SVGEGT. The V and J ends lost 4 bases and 4 bases, in that order; junction bases with no gene match: 14. CDR3 sequence reads: CASSFTTGEFDPDTQYF. The CDR3 coding sequence is TGTGCCAGCAGTTTCACTACAGGGGAGTTCGACCCAGATACGCAGTATTTT.

V gene TRBV5-4 combines with J gene TRBJ2-1, with 8 bases that match TRBD2. The V gene's germline CDR1 is SGHNT and CDR2 YYREEE (reference sequence). This CDR3 contains 16 residues. The trim removed 4 bases at V and 5 bases at J, leaving 11 bases unmatched. CDR3 sequence: CASSQPPAGVNNEQFF. The CDR3 region has the DNA TGTGCCAGCAGCCAGCCCCCAGCGGGAGTTAACAATGAGCAGTTCTTC.

The genes are TRBV5-1 and TRBJ2-2, with 9 positions matching TRBD1. Trimming removed 4 bases from V and 5 bases from J; junction bases left unmatched: 9. Germline V gene lookup returns CDR1 SGHRS and CDR2 YFSETQ. The CDR3 is made up of 16 amino acids. The CDR3 coding sequence is TGCGCCAGCAGCGTCCCGGGACAGGGAGTAACCGGGGAGCTGTTTTTT. Amino acids: CASSVPGQGVTGELFF. Filled out from reference TRBV5-1 and TRBJ2-2, the complete variable domain reads KAGVTQTPRYLIKTRGQQVTLSCSPISGHRSVSWYQQTPGQGLQFLFEYFSETQRNKGNFPGRFSGRQFSNSRSEMNVSTLELGDSALYLCASSVPGQGVTGELFFGEGSRLTVL.

The chain couples TRBV3-1 (or the pseudogene TRBV3-2) to TRBJ2-1, with D possibly matching TRBD2 (5 bases). Germline V CDR1 and CDR2: LGHDT, YNNKEL (reference sequence). Trimming removed 5 bases from V and 7 bases from J, with 9 bases in between. The CDR3 is made up of 12 amino acids. The CDR3 coding sequence is TGTGCCAGCAGCTCTCCGGGGAATGAGCAGTTCTTC. Its protein is CASSSPGNEQFF.

The count of this clone is one. This chain uses TRBV11-2 with TRBJ1-1, with no clear D. Per germline, CDR1 SGHAT and CDR2 FQNNGV. The CDR3 extends over 13 amino acids. The V gene lost 5 bases and the J gene lost 1 base, with 8 bases spanning the gap. Here the CDR3 reads CASSLWRNTEAFF. As DNA, the CDR3 is TGTGCCAGCAGCCTGTGGAGGAACACTGAAGCTTTCTTT.

This clone has more than one count but fewer than ten. This chain connects TRBV6-5 to TRBJ2-3; TRBD1 might be the D (5 bases). Germline V lookup: CDR1 MNHEY, CDR2 SVGAGI. There are 12 residues in the CDR3. V shed 6 bases and J shed 2 bases, with 6 bases lying between them. The CDR3 nucleotides read TGTGCCAGCAGGGACACCACAGATACGCAGTATTTT. It encodes CASRDTTDTQYF.

The gene calls are TRBV10-3 and TRBJ2-4; 9 bases are a match to TRBD1. This CDR3 spans 16 amino acids. Germline V gene lookup returns CDR1 ENHRY and CDR2 SYGVKD. The V gene end was trimmed by 5 bases and the J gene end by 2 bases; junction bases not matched to a gene: 7. The CDR3 here is CAISSDRGRTKNIQYF. DNA for the CDR3: TGTGCCATCAGTTCTGACAGGGGGAGGACCAAAAACATTCAGTACTTC.

V and J are TRBV4-1 and TRBJ2-3; D gene ambiguous. Germline V CDR1 and CDR2: MGHRA, YSYEKL. This CDR3 is 12 amino acids long. V was cut by 6 bases and J by 4 bases, with 8 bases left in between. CDR3 DNA: TGCGCCAGCAGTCTTCAGGCAGATACGCAGTATTTT. Protein product: CASSLQADTQYF.